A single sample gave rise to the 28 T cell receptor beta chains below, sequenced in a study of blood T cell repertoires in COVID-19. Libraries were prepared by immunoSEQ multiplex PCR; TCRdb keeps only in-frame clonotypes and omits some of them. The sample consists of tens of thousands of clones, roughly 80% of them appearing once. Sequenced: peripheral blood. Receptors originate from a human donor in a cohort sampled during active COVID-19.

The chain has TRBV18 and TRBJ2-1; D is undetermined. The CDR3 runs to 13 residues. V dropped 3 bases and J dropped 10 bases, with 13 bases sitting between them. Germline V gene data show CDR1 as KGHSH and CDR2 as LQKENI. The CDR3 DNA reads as TGTGCCAGCTCACCGGCAACTACGTTAGAGCAGTTCTTC. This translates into CASSPATTLEQFF.

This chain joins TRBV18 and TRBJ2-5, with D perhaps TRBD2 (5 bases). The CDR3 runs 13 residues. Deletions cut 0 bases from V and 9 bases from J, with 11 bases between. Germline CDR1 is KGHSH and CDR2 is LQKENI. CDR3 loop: CASSPPGAEAQYF. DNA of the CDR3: TGTGCCAGCTCACCACCGGGTGCGGAGGCCCAGTACTTC.

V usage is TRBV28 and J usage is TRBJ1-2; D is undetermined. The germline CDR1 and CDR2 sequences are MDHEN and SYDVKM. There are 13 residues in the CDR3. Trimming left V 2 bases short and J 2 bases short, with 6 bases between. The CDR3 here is CASSLRENYGYTF. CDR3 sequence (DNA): TGTGCCAGCAGTTTACGGGAGAACTATGGCTACACCTTC.

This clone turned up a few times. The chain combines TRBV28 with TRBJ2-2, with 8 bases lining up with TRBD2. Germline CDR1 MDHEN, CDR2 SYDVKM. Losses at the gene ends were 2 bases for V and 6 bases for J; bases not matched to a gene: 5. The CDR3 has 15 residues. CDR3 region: CASSLSGSLAGELFF. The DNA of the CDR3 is TGTGCCAGCAGTTTAAGCGGGAGTCTCGCCGGGGAGCTGTTTTTT.

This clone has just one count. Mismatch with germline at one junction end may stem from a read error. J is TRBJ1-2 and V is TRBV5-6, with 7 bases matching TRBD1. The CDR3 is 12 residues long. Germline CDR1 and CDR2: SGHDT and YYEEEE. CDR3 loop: CASSPGTDRSSF. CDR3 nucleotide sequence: TGTGCCAGCAGCCCCGGTACGGACAGGAGCTCCTTC.

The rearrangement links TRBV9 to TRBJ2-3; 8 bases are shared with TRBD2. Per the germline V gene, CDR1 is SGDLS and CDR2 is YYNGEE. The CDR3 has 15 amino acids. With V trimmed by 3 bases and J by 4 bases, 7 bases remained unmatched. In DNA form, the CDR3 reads TGTGCCAGCAGCGATCCGGGACTAGATGCAGATACGCAGTATTTT. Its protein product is CASSDPGLDADTQYF.

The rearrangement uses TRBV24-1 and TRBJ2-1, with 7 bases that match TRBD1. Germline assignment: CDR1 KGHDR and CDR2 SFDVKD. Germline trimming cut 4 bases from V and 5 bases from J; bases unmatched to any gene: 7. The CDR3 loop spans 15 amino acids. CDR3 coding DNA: TGTGCCACCAGTGACAACAGGGGCCGGAACAATGAGCAGTTCTTC. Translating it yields CATSDNRGRNNEQFF.

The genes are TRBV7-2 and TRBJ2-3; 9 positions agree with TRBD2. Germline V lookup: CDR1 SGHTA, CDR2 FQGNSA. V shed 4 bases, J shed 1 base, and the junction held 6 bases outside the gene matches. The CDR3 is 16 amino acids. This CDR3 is CASSSLTSGGTDTQYF. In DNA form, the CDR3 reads TGTGCCAGCAGCTCGTTGACTAGCGGAGGCACAGATACGCAGTATTTT.

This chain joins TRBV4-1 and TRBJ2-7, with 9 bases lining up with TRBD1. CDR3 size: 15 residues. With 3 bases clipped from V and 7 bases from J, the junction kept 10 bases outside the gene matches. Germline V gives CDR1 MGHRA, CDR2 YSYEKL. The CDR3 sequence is CASSHGDRAVREQYF. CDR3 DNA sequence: TGCGCCAGCAGCCATGGGGACAGGGCGGTGAGGGAGCAGTACTTC.

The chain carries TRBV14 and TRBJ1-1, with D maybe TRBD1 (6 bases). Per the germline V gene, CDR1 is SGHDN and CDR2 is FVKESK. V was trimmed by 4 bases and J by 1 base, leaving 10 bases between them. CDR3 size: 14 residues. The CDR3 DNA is TGTGCCAGCAGCCCTGTACAGGGGAACACTGAAGCTTTCTTT. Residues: CASSPVQGNTEAFF.

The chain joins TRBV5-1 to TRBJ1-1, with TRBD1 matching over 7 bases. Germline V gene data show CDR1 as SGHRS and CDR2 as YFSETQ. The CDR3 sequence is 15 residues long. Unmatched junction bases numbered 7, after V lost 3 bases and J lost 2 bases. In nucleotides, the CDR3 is TGCGCCAGCAGCTATTCTCGACAGGGTAACACTGAAGCTTTCTTT. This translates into CASSYSRQGNTEAFF.

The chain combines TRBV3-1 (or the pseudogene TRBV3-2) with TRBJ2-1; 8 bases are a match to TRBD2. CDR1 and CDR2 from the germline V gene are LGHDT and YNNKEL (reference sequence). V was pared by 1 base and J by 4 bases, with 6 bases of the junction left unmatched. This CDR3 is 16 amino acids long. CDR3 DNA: TGTGCCAGCAGCCAAGCTATCCTAGCGGGTTACAATGAGCAGTTCTTC. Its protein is CASSQAILAGYNEQFF.

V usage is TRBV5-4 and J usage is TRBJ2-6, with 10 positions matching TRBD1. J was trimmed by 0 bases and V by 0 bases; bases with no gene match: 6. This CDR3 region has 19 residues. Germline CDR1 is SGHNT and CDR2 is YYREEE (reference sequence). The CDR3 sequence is CASSLVRGTGASGANVLTF. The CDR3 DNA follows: TGTGCCAGCAGCTTGGTCAGGGGGACAGGGGCCTCTGGGGCCAACGTCCTGACTTTC.

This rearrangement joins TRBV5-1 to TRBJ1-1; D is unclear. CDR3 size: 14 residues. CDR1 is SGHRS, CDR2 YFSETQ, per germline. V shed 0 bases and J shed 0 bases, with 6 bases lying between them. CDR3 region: CASSLERLNTEAFF. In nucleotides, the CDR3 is TGCGCCAGCAGCTTGGAACGGTTGAACACTGAAGCTTTCTTT.

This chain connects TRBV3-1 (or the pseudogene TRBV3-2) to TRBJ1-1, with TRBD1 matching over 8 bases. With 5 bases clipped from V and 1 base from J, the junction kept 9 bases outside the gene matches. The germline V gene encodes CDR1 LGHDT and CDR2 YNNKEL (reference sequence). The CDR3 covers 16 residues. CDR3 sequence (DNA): TGTGCCAGCAGCTCCCGGACAGGGCTCGCGAACACTGAAGCTTTCTTT. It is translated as CASSSRTGLANTEAFF.

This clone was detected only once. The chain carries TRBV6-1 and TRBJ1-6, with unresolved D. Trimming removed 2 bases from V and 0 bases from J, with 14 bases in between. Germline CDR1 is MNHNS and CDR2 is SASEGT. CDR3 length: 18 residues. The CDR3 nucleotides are TGTGCCAGCAGTGAAAGAGGCAGTGGGAGCTCCTATAATTCACCCCTCCACTTT. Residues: CASSERGSGSSYNSPLHF.

The CDR3 bases are TGTGCCACCTCCCCCCCTGCGGGAAACTATGGCTACACCTTC. This gives the protein CATSPPAGNYGYTF. V gene TRBV6-5 combines with J gene TRBJ1-2; D remains unclear. CDR3 length: 14 amino acids. In germline, CDR1 is MNHEY, CDR2 SVGAGI. Trimming took 10 bases from V and 2 from J, leaving 17 bases between them.

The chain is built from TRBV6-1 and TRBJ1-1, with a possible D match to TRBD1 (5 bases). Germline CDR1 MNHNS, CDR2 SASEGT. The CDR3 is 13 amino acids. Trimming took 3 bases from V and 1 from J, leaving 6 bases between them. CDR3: CASSDQGNTEAFF. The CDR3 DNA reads TGTGCCAGCAGTGACCAGGGGAACACTGAAGCTTTCTTT.

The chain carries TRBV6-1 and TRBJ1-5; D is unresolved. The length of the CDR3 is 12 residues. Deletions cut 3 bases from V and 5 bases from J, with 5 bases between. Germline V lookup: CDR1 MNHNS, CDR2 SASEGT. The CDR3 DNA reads TGTGCCAGCAGTGAGAGGGATCAGCCCCAGCATTTT. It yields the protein CASSERDQPQHF.

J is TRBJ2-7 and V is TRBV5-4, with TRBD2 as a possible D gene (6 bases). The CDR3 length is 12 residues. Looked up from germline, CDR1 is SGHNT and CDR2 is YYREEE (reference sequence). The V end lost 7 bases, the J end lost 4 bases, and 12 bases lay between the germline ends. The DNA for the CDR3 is TGTGCCAGCTCTAGTCGGGGGTACGAGCAGTACTTC. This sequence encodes CASSSRGYEQYF.

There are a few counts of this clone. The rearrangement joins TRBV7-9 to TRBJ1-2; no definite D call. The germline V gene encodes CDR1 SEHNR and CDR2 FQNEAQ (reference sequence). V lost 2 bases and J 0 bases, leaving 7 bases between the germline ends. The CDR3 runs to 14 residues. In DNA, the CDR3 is TGTGCCAGCAGCTTACTCGGTGCTAACTATGGCTACACCTTC. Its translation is CASSLLGANYGYTF.

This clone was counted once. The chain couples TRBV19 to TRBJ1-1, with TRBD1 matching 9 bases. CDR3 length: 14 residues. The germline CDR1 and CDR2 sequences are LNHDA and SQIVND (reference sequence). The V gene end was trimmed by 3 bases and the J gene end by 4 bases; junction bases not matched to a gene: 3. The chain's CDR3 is CASSITGGGTEAFF. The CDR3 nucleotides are TGTGCCAGTAGTATTACAGGGGGCGGCACTGAAGCTTTCTTT.

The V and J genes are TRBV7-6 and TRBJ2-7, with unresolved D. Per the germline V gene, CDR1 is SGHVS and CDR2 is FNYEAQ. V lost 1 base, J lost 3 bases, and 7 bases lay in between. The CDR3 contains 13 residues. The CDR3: CASSLDGLYEQYF. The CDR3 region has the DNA TGTGCCAGCAGCTTAGACGGTCTCTACGAGCAGTACTTC. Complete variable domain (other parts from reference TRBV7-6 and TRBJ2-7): GAGVSQSPRYKVTKRGQDVALRCDPISGHVSLYWYRQALGQGPEFLTYFNYEAQQDKSGLPNDRFSAERPEGSISTLTIQRTEQRDSAMYRCASSLDGLYEQYFGPGTRLTVT.

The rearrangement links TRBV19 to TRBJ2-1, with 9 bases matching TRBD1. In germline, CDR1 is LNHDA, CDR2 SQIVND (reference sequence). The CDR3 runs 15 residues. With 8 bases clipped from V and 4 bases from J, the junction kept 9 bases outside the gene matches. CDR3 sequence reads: CASSPGTGLYNEQFF. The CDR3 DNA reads TGTGCCAGTTCCCCCGGGACAGGGTTGTACAATGAGCAGTTCTTC.

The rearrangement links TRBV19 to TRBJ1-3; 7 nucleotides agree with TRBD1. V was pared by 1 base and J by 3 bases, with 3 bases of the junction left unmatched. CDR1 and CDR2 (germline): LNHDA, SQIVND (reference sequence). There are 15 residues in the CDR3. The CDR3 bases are TGTGCCAGTAGTATAGGGGGACAGCGTGGAAACACCATATATTTT. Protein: CASSIGGQRGNTIYF.

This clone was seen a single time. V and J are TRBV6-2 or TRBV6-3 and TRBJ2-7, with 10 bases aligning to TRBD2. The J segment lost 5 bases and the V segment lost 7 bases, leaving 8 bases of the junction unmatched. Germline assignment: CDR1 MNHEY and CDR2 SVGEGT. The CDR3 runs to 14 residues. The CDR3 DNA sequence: TGTGCCAGCACCCCAGCGGGAGGGGTGGACGAGCAGTACTTC. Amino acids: CASTPAGGVDEQYF.

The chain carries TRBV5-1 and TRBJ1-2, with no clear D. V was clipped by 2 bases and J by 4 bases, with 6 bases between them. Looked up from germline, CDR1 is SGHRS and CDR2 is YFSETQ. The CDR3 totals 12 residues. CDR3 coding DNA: TGCGCCAGCAGCTTCTTTAGCTATGGCTACACCTTC. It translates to CASSFFSYGYTF. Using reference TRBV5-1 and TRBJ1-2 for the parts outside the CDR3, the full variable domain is KAGVTQTPRYLIKTRGQQVTLSCSPISGHRSVSWYQQTPGQGLQFLFEYFSETQRNKGNFPGRFSGRQFSNSRSEMNVSTLELGDSALYLCASSFFSYGYTFGSGTRLTVV.

This chain's CDR3 is CASSLGGQTSGNTIYF. The DNA for the CDR3 is TGCGCCAGCAGCTTGGGGGGACAGACCTCTGGAAACACCATATATTTT. The chain couples TRBV5-1 to TRBJ1-3, with 7 bases aligning to TRBD1. The CDR3 is 16 residues long. Germline V gene data show CDR1 as SGHRS and CDR2 as YFSETQ. V dropped 0 bases and J dropped 0; count of bases not matched to a gene: 3.